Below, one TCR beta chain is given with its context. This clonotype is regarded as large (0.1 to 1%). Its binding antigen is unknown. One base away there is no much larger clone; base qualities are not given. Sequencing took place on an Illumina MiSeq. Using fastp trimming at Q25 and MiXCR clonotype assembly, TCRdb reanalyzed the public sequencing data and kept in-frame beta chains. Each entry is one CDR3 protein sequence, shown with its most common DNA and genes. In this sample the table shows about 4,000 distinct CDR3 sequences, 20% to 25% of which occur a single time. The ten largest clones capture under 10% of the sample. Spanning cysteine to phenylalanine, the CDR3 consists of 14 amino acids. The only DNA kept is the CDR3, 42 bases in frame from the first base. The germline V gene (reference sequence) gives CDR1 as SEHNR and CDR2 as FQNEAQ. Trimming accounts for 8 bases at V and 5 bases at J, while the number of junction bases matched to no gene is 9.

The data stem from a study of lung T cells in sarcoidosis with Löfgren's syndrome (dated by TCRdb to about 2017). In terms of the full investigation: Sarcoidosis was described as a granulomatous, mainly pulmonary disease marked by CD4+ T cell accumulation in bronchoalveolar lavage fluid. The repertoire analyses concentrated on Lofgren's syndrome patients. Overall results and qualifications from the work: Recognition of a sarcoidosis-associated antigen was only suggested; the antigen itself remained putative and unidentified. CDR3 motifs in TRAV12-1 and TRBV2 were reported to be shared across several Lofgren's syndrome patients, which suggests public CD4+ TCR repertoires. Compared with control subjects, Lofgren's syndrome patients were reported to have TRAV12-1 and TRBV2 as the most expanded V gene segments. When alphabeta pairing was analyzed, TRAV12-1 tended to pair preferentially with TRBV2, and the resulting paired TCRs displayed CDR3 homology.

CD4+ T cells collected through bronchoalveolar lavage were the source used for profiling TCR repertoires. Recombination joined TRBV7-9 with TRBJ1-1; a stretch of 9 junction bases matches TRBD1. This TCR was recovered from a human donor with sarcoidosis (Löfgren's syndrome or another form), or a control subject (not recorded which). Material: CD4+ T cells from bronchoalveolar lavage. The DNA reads TGTGCCAGCGAAGAAGGACAGGGGCGGACTGAAGCTTTCTTT. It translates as CASEEGQGRTEAFF.